This TCR beta chain was recorded in a study of human T cells and chemical hapten exposure. CDR1 is DFQATT and CDR2 is SNEGSKA in the germline V gene (reference sequence). Trimming stripped 3 bases from V and 0 bases from J, with 13 bases between. There are 15 residues in the CDR3. This clonotype was found many times. TCRdb called the RACE reads again in MiXCR, with one record for every CDR3 protein. This table has 150,000 to 200,000 distinct CDR3 sequences, under 25% appearing once. Indicated time point: patch test 3, about 24 weeks after DPC sensitization. Regarding treatment: therapeutic diphenylcyclopropenone sensitization with weekly scalp DPC.

The clonotype originates from a woman aged 40 to 55 with alopecia areata. Some clones in this sample may be carry-over from other donors' samples. The material was whole blood, obtained in connection with sensitization to the hapten diphenylcyclopropenone (DPC). The chain is built from TRBV20-1 and TRBJ2-3; D not certain. CDR3 residues: CSASRAQASTDTQYF. CDR3 bases: TGCAGTGCTAGTAGGGCTCAGGCCAGCACAGATACGCAGTATTTT.